A selection of T cell receptor beta chains follows, all from one sample in a study of T cells in Graves' hyperthyroidism and ophthalmopathy. TCRdb re-called the multiplex PCR reads with MiXCR, one entry per CDR3 protein. The data show about 590,000 distinct CDR3 sequences, around 16% seen once. Specimen: blood. These receptors were taken from a woman aged 25 to 45 with Graves' hyperthyroidism. Each CDR3 is given with its conserved first and last residue. The D gene is left open where the match is weak. The size field is filled for only some rows; it gives once, few, many or a size class.

NA,TRBJ2-1,11,TRBV28,many,CASSFFDEQFF,TGTGCCAGCAGTTTTTTTGATGAGCAGTTCTTC
NA,TRBJ1-1,16,TRBV3-1,few,CASSLHTYRVDTEAFF,TGTGCCAGCAGCCTTCATACCTACAGGGTTGACACTGAAGCTTTCTTT
NA,TRBJ1-5,13,TRBV7-2,NA,CASTTGSNQPQHF,TGTGCCAGCACAACAGGTAGCAATCAGCCCCAGCATTTT
NA,TRBJ2-1,13,TRBV11-2,many,CASSLASVGEQFF,TGTGCCAGCAGCTTAGCTAGCGTTGGTGAGCAGTTCTTC
TRBD1,TRBJ2-4,18,TRBV18,few,CASSPMRKQGSGKNIQYF,TGTGCCAGCTCACCAATGAGGAAACAGGGGTCCGGCAAAAACATTCAGTACTTC
TRBD1,TRBJ2-1,14,TRBV6-5,NA,CASSYPGQGNEQFF,TGTGCCAGCAGTTACCCGGGACAGGGAAATGAGCAGTTCTTC
NA,TRBJ2-3,14,TRBV18,many,CASSPRTVSDTQYF,TGTGCCAGCTCACCACGGACCGTCTCAGATACGCAGTATTTT
TRBD1,TRBJ2-3,16,TRBV24-1,NA,CATSDSRTGRTDTQYF,TGTGCCACCAGTGACTCCAGGACAGGGCGCACAGATACGCAGTATTTT
TRBD2,TRBJ2-1,17,TRBV11-2,many,CASSSRGGTSGRDEQFF,TGTGCCAGCAGCTCCCGAGGGGGGACTAGCGGGAGGGATGAGCAGTTCTTC
NA,TRBJ1-6,17,TRBV6-5,few,CASSYSVGGSIYSPLHF,TGTGCCAGCAGTTACTCAGTGGGGGGCTCAATATATTCACCCCTCCACTTT
NA,TRBJ2-1,14,TRBV7-2,many,CASSSRQQGNEQFF,TGTGCCAGCAGCTCGCGGCAACAGGGTAATGAGCAGTTCTTC
NA,TRBJ2-7,14,TRBV5-5,few,CASSPGGPQGEQYF,TGTGCCAGCAGCCCCGGCGGCCCCCAAGGGGAGCAGTACTTC
TRBD2,TRBJ2-2,18,TRBV27,many,CASSWGLAGVGGTGELFF,TGTGCCAGCAGTTGGGGACTAGCGGGAGTAGGAGGCACCGGGGAGCTGTTTTTT
TRBD1,TRBJ1-1,13,TRBV25-1,NA,CASNGRGVTEAFF,TGTGCCAGCAACGGCAGGGGGGTTACTGAAGCTTTCTTT
TRBD2,TRBJ2-1,16,TRBV6-2/TRBV6-3,many,CASRGSSGRSYNEQFF,TGTGCCAGCCGAGGTTCTAGCGGGAGGTCCTACAATGAGCAGTTCTTC
NA,TRBJ2-1,15,TRBV19,NA,CASSTRDATYNEQFF,TGTGCCAGTAGTACCCGGGACGCCACCTACAATGAGCAGTTCTTC
TRBD2,TRBJ2-7,19,TRBV20-1,few,CSAENGGLAGGPKSYEQYF,TGCAGTGCAGAAAACGGGGGACTAGCGGGAGGGCCGAAATCCTACGAGCAGTACTTC
NA,TRBJ2-7,12,TRBV10-3,few,CATSGTRDEQYF,TGTGCCACCTCGGGAACTCGGGACGAGCAGTACTTC
TRBD2,TRBJ2-3,14,TRBV7-9,many,CAGRTSGSTDTQYF,TGTGCCGGTCGGACTAGCGGGAGCACAGATACGCAGTATTTT
NA,TRBJ2-1,14,TRBV5-1,NA,CASGLSGPYNEQFF,TGCGCCAGCGGCTTATCAGGTCCCTACAATGAGCAGTTCTTC
TRBD1,TRBJ2-7,14,TRBV15,once,CATSGRDRTYEQYF,TGTGCCACCAGCGGCCGGGACAGAACATACGAGCAGTACTTC
NA,TRBJ1-5,19,TRBV28,NA,CASSSSPLGTKFSNQPQHF,TGTGCCAGCAGTTCCTCCCCCCTGGGGACAAAGTTTAGCAATCAGCCCCAGCATTTT
TRBD2,TRBJ2-1,15,TRBV5-1,many,CASGTLREGQYEQFF,TGCGCCAGCGGTACCCTAAGGGAGGGCCAATATGAGCAGTTCTTC
NA,TRBJ2-3,14,TRBV12-3/TRBV12-4,many,CASSSRRLTDTQYF,TGTGCCAGCAGTTCCAGGAGACTCACAGATACGCAGTATTTT
TRBD2,TRBJ2-1,17,TRBV7-6,many,CASRLQAGGIPTVEQFF,TGTGCCAGCAGACTGCAAGCGGGAGGAATTCCAACGGTTGAGCAGTTCTTC
TRBD1,TRBJ1-5,15,TRBV6-2/TRBV6-3,many,CASSSGGFGNQPQHF,TGTGCCAGCAGTTCAGGGGGCTTCGGCAATCAGCCCCAGCATTTT
TRBD2,TRBJ2-3,14,TRBV20-1,few,CSAAQREGTDTQYF,TGCAGTGCTGCCCAACGGGAGGGGACAGATACGCAGTATTTT
NA,TRBJ1-3,14,TRBV9,NA,CASSPGTLGNTIYF,TGTGCCAGCAGCCCCGGGACGCTGGGGAACACCATATATTTT
NA,TRBJ2-1,15,TRBV20-1,many,CSARDSSLAYNEQFF,TGCAGTGCTAGAGATTCTAGCCTAGCGTACAATGAGCAGTTCTTC
TRBD1,TRBJ1-2,13,TRBV10-3,few,CAITGQGVYGYTF,TGTGCCATCACCGGACAGGGGGTCTATGGCTACACCTTC
NA,TRBJ1-4,11,TRBV19,NA,CASSMLGKLFF,TGTGCCAGTAGTATGCTCGGAAAACTGTTTTTT
NA,TRBJ1-6,16,TRBV12-3/TRBV12-4,many,CASSFAGELSNSPLHF,TGTGCCAGCAGTTTTGCCGGGGAGTTAAGTAATTCACCCCTCCACTTT
NA,TRBJ1-5,14,TRBV10-3,many,CAISGQISNQPQHF,TGTGCCATCAGTGGACAGATTAGCAATCAGCCCCAGCATTTT
NA,TRBJ1-1,14,TRBV5-1,few,CASSLAEGNTEAFF,TGCGCCAGCAGCTTGGCCGAAGGGAACACTGAAGCTTTCTTT
NA,TRBJ2-3,14,TRBV14,few,CASSQAWGEGTQYF,TGTGCCAGCAGCCAAGCCTGGGGGGAAGGTACGCAGTATTTT
NA,TRBJ2-2,11,TRBV18,few,CASSPTGLLFF,TGTGCCAGCTCACCAACGGGGTTGCTGTTTTTT
NA,TRBJ1-2,12,TRBV7-2,many,CASSRNNYGYTF,TGTGCCAGCAGTCGTAATAACTATGGCTACACCTTC
NA,TRBJ1-2,14,TRBV29-1,NA,CSVDPARGDYGYTF,TGCAGCGTTGACCCCGCTAGGGGTGATTATGGCTACACCTTC